This T cell receptor beta chain was retrieved from a study of cytotoxic CD8 clonotypes in ibrutinib-treated CLL. For the study at large: Enrolment comprised about a dozen relapsed/refractory and more than 14 treatment-naive patients; under 18 were IGHV unmutated.

Measured with immunoSEQ multiplex PCR; TCRdb has only the in-frame clones, and not every one. Here the sample spans hundreds of thousands of clones, about three quarters being singletons. From germline, CDR1 is GTSNPN and CDR2 SVGIG (reference sequence). The CDR3 totals 18 residues. Trimming pared 0 bases from V and 1 base from J, leaving 18 bases between. The sample consisted of PBMCs, taken after 12 months of ibrutinib treatment. The TCR was taken from a human donor with chronic lymphocytic leukemia. The chain carries TRBV30 and TRBJ2-2, with a possible D match to TRBD2 (6 bases). The CDR3 sequence: CAWSVEGRPVQNTGELFF. CDR3 nucleotide sequence: TGTGCCTGGAGTGTGGAGGGCAGACCGGTACAGAACACCGGGGAGCTGTTTTTT. The full variable domain, in which reference TRBV30 and TRBJ2-2 provide the parts outside the CDR3, is SQTIHQWPATLVQPVGSPLSLECTVEGTSNPNLYWYRQAAGRGLQLLFYSVGIGQISSEVPQNLSASRPQDRQFILSSKKLLLSDSGFYLCAWSVEGRPVQNTGELFFGEGSRLTVL.